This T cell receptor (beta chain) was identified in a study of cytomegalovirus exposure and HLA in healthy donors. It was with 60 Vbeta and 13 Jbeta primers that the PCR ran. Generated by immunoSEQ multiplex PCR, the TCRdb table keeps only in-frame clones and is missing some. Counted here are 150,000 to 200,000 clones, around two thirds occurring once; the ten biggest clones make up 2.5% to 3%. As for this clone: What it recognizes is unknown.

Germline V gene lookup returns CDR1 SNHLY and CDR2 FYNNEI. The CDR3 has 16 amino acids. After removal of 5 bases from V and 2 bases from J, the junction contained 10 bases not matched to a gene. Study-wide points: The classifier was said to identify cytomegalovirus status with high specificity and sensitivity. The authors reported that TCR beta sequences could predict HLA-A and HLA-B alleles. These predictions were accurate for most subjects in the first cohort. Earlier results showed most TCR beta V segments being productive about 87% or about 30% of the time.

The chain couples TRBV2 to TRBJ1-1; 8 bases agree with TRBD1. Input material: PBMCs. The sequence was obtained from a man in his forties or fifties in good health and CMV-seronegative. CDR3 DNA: TGTGCCAGCAGTAAACTCCAGGGGGCGTTAAACACTGAAGCTTTCTTT. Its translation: CASSKLQGALNTEAFF. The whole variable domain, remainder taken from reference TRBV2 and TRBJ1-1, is EPEVTQTPSHQVTQMGQEVILRCVPISNHLYFYWYRQILGQKVEFLVSFYNNEISEKSEIFDDQFSVERPDGSNFTLKIRSTKLEDSAMYFCASSKLQGALNTEAFFGQGTRLTVV.